This T cell receptor beta chain was sequenced during a study of blood T cell repertoires in COVID-19. On the study more broadly: Italy, Spain and the United States were the sources of the convalescent and acute COVID-19 samples. Sample material is recorded as cDNA or gDNA derived from T cells, B-cell-depleted T cells, or PBMCs.

This CDR3 spans 14 amino acids. Germline values: CDR1 PRHDT, CDR2 FYEKMQ (reference sequence). Trimming took 5 bases from V and 7 from J; bases not matched to a gene: 8. Method: immunoSEQ multiplex PCR; TCRdb's copy keeps in-frame clones and lacks some. The sample yields just under 350,000 clones, about nine tenths seen once. This sequence originates from a woman between 65 and 79 years old with COVID-19, enrolled during active disease. What was sequenced was peripheral blood. The rearrangement links TRBV13 to TRBJ2-1; 7 bases map to TRBD1. The CDR3 DNA is TGTGCCAGCAGCCCCCAGGGGGTCCGGAATGAGCAGTTCTTC. Its translation is CASSPQGVRNEQFF.